The 22 T cell receptor beta chains listed next were all sequenced from one sample in a study of OX40 agonist ivuxolimab in advanced cancers. Profiling relied on immunoSEQ multiplex PCR, and the TCRdb table lists in-frame clones only, not all of them. The data contain roughly 62,000 clones, 90% to 95% of them seen just once; the ten biggest clones take up 3.8%. Sequenced here: CD4+ or CD8+ T cells sorted from blood, sampled in a trial of the OX40 agonist ivuxolimab. These TCRs come from an adult with an advanced solid tumor such as melanoma, head and neck, liver or kidney cancer.

The J gene is TRBJ2-7, the V gene TRBV5-4; D is undetermined. V lost 4 bases to trimming and J lost 2 bases, with 10 bases between them. CDR1 is SGHNT and CDR2 is YYREEE in the germline V gene (reference sequence). The length of the CDR3 is 13 residues. As DNA, the CDR3 is TGTGCCAGCAGCCCGCCTGATACCTACGAGCAGTACTTC. This sequence encodes CASSPPDTYEQYF.

The rearrangement links TRBV6-6 to TRBJ1-2, with unresolved D. V shed 5 bases and J shed 3 bases, with 10 bases lying between them. There are 13 residues in the CDR3. Germline V gene sequence: CDR1 MNHNY, CDR2 SVGAGI (reference sequence). The chain's CDR3 is CASSPLWDYGYTF. DNA for the CDR3: TGTGCCAGCAGTCCCCTGTGGGACTATGGCTACACCTTC.

V and J are TRBV6-1 and TRBJ2-1; 14 bases align to TRBD2. V was pared by 1 base and J by 10 bases, with 6 bases of the junction left unmatched. Germline V CDR1 and CDR2: MNHNS, SASEGT. CDR3 length equals 16 residues. The CDR3 DNA reads as TGTGCCAGCAGTGAAGTGGGACTAGCGGGAGAATGGGAGCAGTTCTTC. Encoded protein: CASSEVGLAGEWEQFF.

CDR3 amino acids: CSVEPYLETGWGEKLFF. The CDR3 coding sequence is TGCAGCGTTGAACCTTACCTCGAGACAGGGTGGGGTGAAAAACTGTTTTTT. V and J are TRBV29-1 and TRBJ1-4, with TRBD1 matching over 7 bases. Trimming at V came to 2 bases and at J to 7 bases, leaving 16 bases not matched to a gene. The germline V gene encodes CDR1 SQVTM and CDR2 ANQGSEA. The CDR3 length is 17 residues. Supplemented by reference TRBV29-1 and TRBJ1-4, the full variable domain reads SAVISQKPSRDICQRGTSLTIQCQVDSQVTMMFWYRQQPGQSLTLIATANQGSEATYESGFVIDKFPISRPNLTFSTLTVSNMSPEDSSIYLCSVEPYLETGWGEKLFFGSGTQLSVL.

This chain uses TRBV9 with TRBJ2-6; TRBD1 matches at 7 bases. Unmatched junction bases numbered 7, after V lost 1 base and J lost 0 bases. In germline, CDR1 is SGDLS, CDR2 YYNGEE. This CDR3 has 18 residues. CDR3 sequence: CASSVFGTAGSGANVLTF. The CDR3 region has the DNA TGTGCCAGCAGCGTATTTGGGACAGCAGGCTCTGGGGCCAACGTCCTGACTTTC.

The chain is built from TRBV7-9 and TRBJ2-7; TRBD2 matches 9 bases. Trimming took 5 bases from V and 4 from J; bases not matched to a gene: 6. Germline lookup yields CDR1 SEHNR and CDR2 FQNEAQ (reference sequence). This CDR3 has 14 residues. DNA for the CDR3: TGTGCCAGCAGCCTTAGCGGGAGCGGGTACGAGCAGTACTTC. Residues: CASSLSGSGYEQYF.

This chain links TRBV7-8 with TRBJ2-3, with TRBD2 identical over 11 bases. V gave up 3 bases and J gave up 3 bases; unmatched junction bases: 2. From germline, CDR1 is SGHVS and CDR2 FQNEAQ. This CDR3 has 15 residues. The CDR3 is CASSLRLAGTDTQYF. The CDR3 DNA reads TGTGCCAGCAGCTTGCGACTAGCGGGAACAGATACGCAGTATTTT.

This clone was observed once. The chain combines TRBV7-2 with TRBJ2-3, with 12 bases identical to TRBD2. Germline V gene data show CDR1 as SGHTA and CDR2 as FQGNSA. This CDR3 spans 17 amino acids. J gave up 3 bases and V 5 bases, and 9 bases lay outside the gene matches. The CDR3: CASSLLAGGPPTDTQYF. The DNA for the CDR3 is TGTGCCAGCAGCCTTCTAGCGGGAGGGCCTCCGACAGATACGCAGTATTTT.

This chain joins TRBV7-3 and TRBJ1-3; D gene ambiguous. Germline CDR1 is SGHTA and CDR2 is FQGTGA. The CDR3 runs 15 residues. Trimming left V 2 bases short and J 3 bases short, with 11 bases between. The CDR3 DNA sequence: TGTGCCAGCAGCTTAGACGGATCTCATGGAAACACCATATATTTT. This sequence encodes CASSLDGSHGNTIYF. Variable domain in full (rest from reference TRBV7-3 and TRBJ1-3): GAGVSQTPSNKVTEKGKYVELRCDPISGHTALYWYRQSLGQGPEFLIYFQGTGAADDSGLPNDRFFAVRPEGSVSTLKIQRTERGDSAVYLCASSLDGSHGNTIYFGEGSWLTVV.

The chain links TRBV7-2 to TRBJ2-6, with D tentatively TRBD2 (5 bases). Germline loops: CDR1 SGHTA, CDR2 FQGNSA. Trimming stripped 1 base from V and 0 bases from J, with 13 bases between. This CDR3 spans 18 amino acids. CDR3 loop: CASSLVEETISGANVLTF. As DNA, the CDR3 is TGTGCCAGCAGCTTAGTGGAGGAAACGATCTCTGGGGCCAACGTCCTGACTTTC.

The CDR3 nucleotides are TGTGCCAGCACCCGGACTAGCGGGAGGGCGGATACCTACAATGAGCAGTTCTTC. It encodes CASTRTSGRADTYNEQFF. The chain employs TRBV6-4 and TRBJ2-1; TRBD2 aligns across 15 bases. V was pared by 7 bases and J by 2 bases, with 9 bases of the junction left unmatched. This CDR3 contains 18 residues. The V gene's germline CDR1 is MRHNA and CDR2 SNTAGT.

The rearrangement links TRBV12-5 to TRBJ2-1; no clear D. This CDR3 spans 13 amino acids. With 1 base removed from V and 6 bases from J, the gap between germline ends came to 7 bases. Germline V CDR1 and CDR2: LGHNT, FRNRAP. The DNA of the CDR3 is TGTGCTAGTGGTTTGGGGAGAGGCAATGAGCAGTTCTTC. Translating it yields CASGLGRGNEQFF.

This chain uses TRBV9 with TRBJ2-1; weak D call: TRBD2 (5 bases). Germline V gives CDR1 SGDLS, CDR2 YYNGEE. This CDR3 has 15 amino acids. The ends were cut back, 3 bases at V and 8 bases at J, with 18 bases in the middle. CDR3 DNA: TGTGCCAGCAGCGCGCCACCCGAGGGCCTCGATGAGCAGTTCTTC. This gives the protein CASSAPPEGLDEQFF.

This clone was observed a single time. CDR3 sequence reads: CASSLGDSPSTDTQYF. CDR3 nucleotide sequence: TGTGCCAGCAGCTTAGGGGACAGTCCTAGCACAGATACGCAGTATTTT. The chain uses TRBV7-6 and TRBJ2-3, with 7 nucleotides matching TRBD1. Germline CDR1 is SGHVS and CDR2 is FNYEAQ. V shed 1 base and J 0 bases; nucleotides not matched to a gene: 4. The CDR3 has 16 residues.

This clone was observed once. The chain carries TRBV4-2 and TRBJ2-7; TRBD2 aligns across 7 bases. Germline values: CDR1 LGHNA, CDR2 YNFKEQ. V lost 5 bases, J lost 0 bases, and 19 bases stayed unmatched. The CDR3 is made up of 19 amino acids. CDR3 region: CASSAWGGWKSGISYEQYF. CDR3 nucleotide sequence: TGTGCCAGCAGCGCCTGGGGGGGGTGGAAGAGCGGGATCTCCTACGAGCAGTACTTC.

This rearrangement joins TRBV7-6 to TRBJ1-6; no definite D call. The CDR3 runs 15 residues. The V end lost 3 bases, the J end lost 8 bases, and 14 bases lay between the germline ends. Germline V gene data show CDR1 as SGHVS and CDR2 as FNYEAQ. CDR3 bases: TGTGCCAGCAGCTTTGGTCCGGCGCAGGATTCACCCCTCCACTTT. This encodes CASSFGPAQDSPLHF.

The chain joins TRBV14 to TRBJ2-1, with 13 bases identical to TRBD2. The J segment lost 7 bases and the V segment lost 2 bases, leaving 2 bases of the junction unmatched. The germline V gene has CDR1 SGHDN and CDR2 FVKESK. The CDR3 runs 15 residues. CDR3: CASSQWTSGSNEQFF. The CDR3 DNA follows: TGTGCCAGCAGCCAATGGACTAGCGGGAGTAATGAGCAGTTCTTC.

This clone is judged medium-sized. The V gene is TRBV7-9, the J gene TRBJ2-1; perhaps TRBD1 as D (5 bases). CDR3 length: 16 amino acids. The V gene's germline CDR1 is SEHNR and CDR2 FQNEAQ (reference sequence). Trimming pared 6 bases from V and 0 bases from J, leaving 15 bases between. Written as DNA, the CDR3 is TGTGCCAGCAGGGCCTCAGGGTTAGGCTCCTACAATGAGCAGTTCTTC. It encodes CASRASGLGSYNEQFF.

Sample share makes this clone medium-sized. The chain links TRBV7-9 to TRBJ1-2; D ambiguous. The CDR3 has 14 amino acids. V gave up 7 bases and J gave up 2 bases, with 14 bases separating them. CDR1 and CDR2 from the germline V gene are SEHNR and FQNEAQ (reference sequence). In DNA form, the CDR3 reads TGTGCCAGCACCCCTGAGGGCGGGAACTATGGCTACACCTTC. It codes for CASTPEGGNYGYTF.

The CDR3 spells CASSFGAGEQYF. In nucleotides, the CDR3 is TGTGCCAGCAGTTTCGGGGCAGGCGAGCAGTACTTC. The chain carries TRBV28 and TRBJ2-7, with D tentatively TRBD1 or TRBD2 (5 bases each). The germline V gene encodes CDR1 MDHEN and CDR2 SYDVKM. Trimming shortened V by 3 bases and J by 6 bases, and 9 bases separated the two germline ends. The CDR3 spans 12 residues.

This rearrangement joins TRBV5-1 to TRBJ2-7, with D tentatively TRBD1 (6 bases). Per germline, CDR1 SGHRS and CDR2 YFSETQ. This CDR3 region has 14 residues. Trimming left V 1 base short and J 3 bases short, with 11 bases between. Here the CDR3 reads CASSLLTGNYEQYF. The CDR3 region has the DNA TGCGCCAGCAGCTTGCTTACAGGGAACTACGAGCAGTACTTC.

This rearrangement joins TRBV6-1 to TRBJ2-5; TRBD1 agrees at 11 bases. There are 17 residues in the CDR3. Germline V lookup: CDR1 MNHNS, CDR2 SASEGT. Trimming at V came to 3 bases and at J to 2 bases, leaving 8 bases not matched to a gene. In nucleotides, the CDR3 is TGTGCCAGCAGTGACCCTGGACAGGGGGCCGGGCAAGAGACCCAGTACTTC. Translation: CASSDPGQGAGQETQYF.